The 11 T cell receptor beta chains reported below all come from one sample, sequenced in a study of vaccination and CD4 T cells after COVID-19. Scientists ran DNA taken from cultured CD4+ T cells through the Oncomine TCR Beta short-read assay for sequencing. TCRdb analysed the PCR reads with MiXCR anew, one entry per CDR3 protein. The sample yields just over 20,000 distinct CDR3 sequences, around three quarters seen once. Which antigens these TCRs recognize remains unknown. Described treatment: roughly ten-day PBMC culture with coronavirus spike peptide pools or control peptides (ViraFEST assay). Sequences were obtained from CD4+ T cells from blood, cultured in vitro. The receptors here all came from a human donor who had recovered from COVID-19.

V gene TRBV15 combines with J gene TRBJ2-7, with D maybe TRBD1 (7 bases). There are 12 residues in the CDR3. The germline V gene has CDR1 LNHNV and CDR2 YYDKDF (reference sequence). The V end was cut by 5 bases, the J end by 6 bases, with 11 bases between. The CDR3 sequence: CATSLRDSEQYF. Here the CDR3 DNA reads TGTGCCACCAGCTTGCGGGACAGCGAGCAGTACTTC. The full variable domain, in which reference TRBV15 and TRBJ2-7 provide the parts outside the CDR3, is DAMVIQNPRYQVTQFGKPVTLSCSQTLNHNVMYWYQQKSSQAPKLLFHYYDKDFNNEADTPDNFQSRRPNTSFCFLDIRSPGLGDTAMYLCATSLRDSEQYFGPGTRLTVT.

This clonotype was counted a few times. The chain employs TRBV20-1 and TRBJ2-7; D unresolved. Trimming cost V 6 bases and J 6 bases, with 3 bases left between them. The CDR3 length is 8 residues. CDR1 is DFQATT and CDR2 is SNEGSKA in the germline V gene (reference sequence). The CDR3 reads CSASEQYF. The CDR3 nucleotides are TGCAGTGCGTCCGAGCAGTACTTC.

The rearrangement joins TRBV20-1 to TRBJ1-1, with 7 bases lining up with TRBD1. J lost 8 bases, V lost 3 bases, and 6 bases had no gene match. The CDR3 runs 12 residues. Germline V lookup: CDR1 DFQATT, CDR2 SNEGSKA (reference sequence). The CDR3 region has the DNA TGCAGTGCTAGTCCCGGACAGGACGAAGCTTTCTTT. It codes for CSASPGQDEAFF.

This clonotype was detected only once. V usage is TRBV27 and J usage is TRBJ2-1; tentatively, D is TRBD2 (6 bases). Germline assignment: CDR1 MNHEY and CDR2 SMNVEV (reference sequence). The CDR3 runs to 14 residues. V lost 6 bases and J lost 2, with 11 bases in between. The CDR3 loop is CASRGSSAYNEQFF. The CDR3 region has the DNA TGTGCCAGCAGGGGTTCTAGCGCCTACAATGAGCAGTTCTTC.

This clonotype was seen a few times. The rearrangement uses TRBV24-1 and TRBJ1-5, with D maybe TRBD1 (5 bases). Germline V gene sequence: CDR1 KGHDR, CDR2 SFDVKD. CDR3 size: 15 residues. Trimming removed 6 bases at V and 6 bases at J, with 17 bases between. The CDR3 coding sequence is TGTGCCACCAGTACCACAGGACCAAAGTCTCAGCCCCAGCATTTT. It specifies CATSTTGPKSQPQHF.

This clonotype was seen more than once but under ten times. The chain is built from TRBV7-8 and TRBJ1-5; TRBD1 matches at 8 bases. CDR1 is SGHVS and CDR2 is FQNEAQ in the germline V gene. After removal of 5 bases from V and 3 bases from J, the junction contained 6 bases not matched to a gene. This CDR3 contains 15 residues. The CDR3 nucleotides read TGTGCCAGCAGCCTAGGACAGGGCAACAATCAGCCCCAGCATTTT. This translates into CASSLGQGNNQPQHF.

A single count supports this clonotype. V is TRBV10-3 and J is TRBJ2-7; TRBD2 might be the D (6 bases). V lost 6 bases and J 3 bases, leaving 18 bases between the germline ends. Looked up from germline, CDR1 is ENHRY and CDR2 is SYGVKD. CDR3 length: 15 residues. CDR3 DNA sequence: TGTGCCATCAGCGAGGAGACTAGGAATGACTACGAGCAGTACTTC. It encodes CAISEETRNDYEQYF.

J is TRBJ2-5 and V is TRBV7-9; D is unclear. The CDR3 contains 15 residues. The V end lost 1 base, the J end lost 5 bases, and 14 bases lay between the germline ends. The germline CDR1 and CDR2 sequences are SEHNR and FQNEAQ (reference sequence). The CDR3 protein is CASSLGTTFGETQYF. CDR3 bases: TGTGCCAGCAGCTTAGGTACGACCTTTGGGGAGACCCAGTACTTC.

The table lists this clonotype with a few counts. The genes are TRBV27 and TRBJ2-2; D remains ambiguous. CDR1 and CDR2 (germline): MNHEY, SMNVEV (reference sequence). The CDR3 has 13 residues. The V gene lost 6 bases and the J gene lost 0 bases, with 5 bases spanning the gap. The CDR3 nucleotides read TGTGCCAGCAGCCGACCGAACACCGGGGAGCTGTTTTTT. This sequence encodes CASSRPNTGELFF.

This clonotype was observed a handful of times. This chain joins TRBV2 and TRBJ1-5; D may be TRBD1 (5 bases). This CDR3 is built from 13 residues. Germline assignment: CDR1 SNHLY and CDR2 FYNNEI. Trimming took 3 bases from V and 7 from J, leaving 10 bases between them. CDR3 loop: CASSDQGGQPQHF. CDR3 coding DNA: TGTGCCAGCAGTGATCAGGGTGGGCAGCCCCAGCATTTT. Combining the CDR3 with reference TRBV2 and TRBJ1-5 gives the whole variable domain EPEVTQTPSHQVTQMGQEVILRCVPISNHLYFYWYRQILGQKVEFLVSFYNNEISEKSEIFDDQFSVERPDGSNFTLKIRSTKLEDSAMYFCASSDQGGQPQHFGDGTRLSIL.

This clonotype showed up just once. V gene TRBV6-5 combines with J gene TRBJ1-3; unclear D gene. This CDR3 region has 15 residues. V was shortened by 0 bases and J by 0 bases, with 6 bases between the two germline ends. Germline CDR1 is MNHEY and CDR2 is SVGAGI. The CDR3: CASSYSGTSGNTIYF. CDR3 DNA sequence: TGTGCCAGCAGTTACTCGGGTACCTCTGGAAACACCATATATTTT.